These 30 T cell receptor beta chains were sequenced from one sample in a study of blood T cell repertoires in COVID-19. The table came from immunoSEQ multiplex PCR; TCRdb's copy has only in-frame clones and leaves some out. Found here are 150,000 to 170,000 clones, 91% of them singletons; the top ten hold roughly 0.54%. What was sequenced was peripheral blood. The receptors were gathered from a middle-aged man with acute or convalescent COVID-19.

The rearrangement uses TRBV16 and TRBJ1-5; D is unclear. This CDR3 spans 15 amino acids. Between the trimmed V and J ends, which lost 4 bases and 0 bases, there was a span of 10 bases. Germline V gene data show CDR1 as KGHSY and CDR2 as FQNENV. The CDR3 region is CASSLWRVSNQPQHF. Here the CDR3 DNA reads TGTGCCAGCAGCCTATGGAGGGTTAGCAATCAGCCCCAGCATTTT. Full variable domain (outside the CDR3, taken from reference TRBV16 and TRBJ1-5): GEEVAQTPKHLVRGEGQKAKLYCAPIKGHSYVFWYQQVLKNEFKFLISFQNENVFDETGMPKERFSAKCLPNSPCSLEIQATKLEDSAVYFCASSLWRVSNQPQHFGDGTRLSIL.

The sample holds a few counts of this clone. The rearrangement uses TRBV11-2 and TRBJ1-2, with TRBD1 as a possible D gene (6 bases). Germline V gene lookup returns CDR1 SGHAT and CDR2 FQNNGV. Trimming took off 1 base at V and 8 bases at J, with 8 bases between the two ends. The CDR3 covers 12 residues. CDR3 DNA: TGTGCCAGCAGCTTAGTAGGGACAGGCTACACCTTC. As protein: CASSLVGTGYTF.

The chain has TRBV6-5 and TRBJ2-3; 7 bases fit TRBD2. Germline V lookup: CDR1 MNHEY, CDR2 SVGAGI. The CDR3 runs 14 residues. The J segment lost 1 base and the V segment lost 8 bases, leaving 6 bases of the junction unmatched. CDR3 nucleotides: TGTGCCAGCGGGGCGGGAGAAGGCACAGATACGCAGTATTTT. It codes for CASGAGEGTDTQYF.

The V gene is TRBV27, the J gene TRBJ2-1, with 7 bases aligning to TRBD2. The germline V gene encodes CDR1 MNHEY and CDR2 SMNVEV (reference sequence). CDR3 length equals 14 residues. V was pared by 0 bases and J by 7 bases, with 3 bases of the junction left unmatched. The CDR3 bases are TGTGCCAGCAGTTTATCGAGGGGAGGGAATGAGCAGTTCTTC. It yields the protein CASSLSRGGNEQFF.

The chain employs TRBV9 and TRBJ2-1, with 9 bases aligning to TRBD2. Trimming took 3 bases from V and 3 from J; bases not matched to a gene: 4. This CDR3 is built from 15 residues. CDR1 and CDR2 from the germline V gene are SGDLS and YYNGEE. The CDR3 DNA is TGTGCCAGCAGCGCCTATAGCGGGAGCTACAATGAGCAGTTCTTC. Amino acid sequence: CASSAYSGSYNEQFF.

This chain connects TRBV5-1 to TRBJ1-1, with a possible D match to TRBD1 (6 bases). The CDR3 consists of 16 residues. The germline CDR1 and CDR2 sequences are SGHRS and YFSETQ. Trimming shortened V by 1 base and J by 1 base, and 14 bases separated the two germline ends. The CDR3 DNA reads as TGCGCCAGCAGCTTGACAGGGATGATTTCGAACACTGAAGCTTTCTTT. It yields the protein CASSLTGMISNTEAFF.

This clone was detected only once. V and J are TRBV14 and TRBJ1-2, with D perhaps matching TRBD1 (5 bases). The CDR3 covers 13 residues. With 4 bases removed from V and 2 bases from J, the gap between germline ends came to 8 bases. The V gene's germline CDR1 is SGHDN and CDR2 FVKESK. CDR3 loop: CASSLQGNYGYTF. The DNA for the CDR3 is TGTGCCAGCAGCCTCCAGGGAAACTATGGCTACACCTTC.

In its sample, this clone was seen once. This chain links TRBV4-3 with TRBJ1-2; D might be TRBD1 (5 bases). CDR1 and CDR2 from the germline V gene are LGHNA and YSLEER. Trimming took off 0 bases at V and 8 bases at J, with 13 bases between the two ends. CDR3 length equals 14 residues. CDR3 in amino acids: CASSQDQGRVGYTF. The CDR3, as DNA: TGCGCCAGCAGCCAAGATCAGGGTCGGGTCGGCTACACCTTC.

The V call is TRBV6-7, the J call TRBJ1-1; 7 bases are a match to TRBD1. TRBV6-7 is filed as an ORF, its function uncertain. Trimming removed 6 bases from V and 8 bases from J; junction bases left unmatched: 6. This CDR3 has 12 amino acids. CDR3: CASSPGTVEAFF. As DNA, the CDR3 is TGTGCCAGCAGCCCGGGGACAGTAGAAGCTTTCTTT.

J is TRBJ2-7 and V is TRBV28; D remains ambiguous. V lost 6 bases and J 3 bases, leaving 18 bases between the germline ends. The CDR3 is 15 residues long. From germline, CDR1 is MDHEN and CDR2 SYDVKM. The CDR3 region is CASRIPGVLNYEQYF. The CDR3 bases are TGTGCCAGCAGAATTCCGGGTGTCCTTAACTACGAGCAGTACTTC.

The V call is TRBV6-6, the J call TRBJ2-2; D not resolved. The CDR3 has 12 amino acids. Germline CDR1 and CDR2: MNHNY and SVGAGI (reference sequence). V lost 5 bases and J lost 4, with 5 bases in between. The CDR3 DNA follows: TGTGCCAGCAGTCGGGCCACCGGGGAGCTGTTTTTT. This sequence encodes CASSRATGELFF.

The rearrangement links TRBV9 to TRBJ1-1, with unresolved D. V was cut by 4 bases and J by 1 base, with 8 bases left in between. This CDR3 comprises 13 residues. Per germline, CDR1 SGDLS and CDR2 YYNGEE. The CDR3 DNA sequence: TGTGCCAGCAGCTCTTACACGAACACTGAAGCTTTCTTT. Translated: CASSSYTNTEAFF.

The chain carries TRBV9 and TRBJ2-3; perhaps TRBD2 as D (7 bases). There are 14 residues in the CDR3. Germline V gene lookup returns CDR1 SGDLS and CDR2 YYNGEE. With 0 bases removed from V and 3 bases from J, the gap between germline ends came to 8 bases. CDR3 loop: CASSVEGGTDTQYF. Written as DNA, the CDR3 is TGTGCCAGCAGCGTAGAGGGGGGGACAGATACGCAGTATTTT.

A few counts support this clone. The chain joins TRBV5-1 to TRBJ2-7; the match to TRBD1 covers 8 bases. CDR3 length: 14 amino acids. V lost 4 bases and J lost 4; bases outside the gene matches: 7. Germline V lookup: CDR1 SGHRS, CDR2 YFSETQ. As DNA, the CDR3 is TGCGCCAGCAGCCCCGACAGGGGTCGGTACGAGCAGTACTTC. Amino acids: CASSPDRGRYEQYF.

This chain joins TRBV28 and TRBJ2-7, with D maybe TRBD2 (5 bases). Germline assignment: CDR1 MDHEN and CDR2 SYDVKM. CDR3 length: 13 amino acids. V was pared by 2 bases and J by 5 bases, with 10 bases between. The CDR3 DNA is TGTGCCAGCAGTTTACCGGGATTGAACGAGCAGTACTTC. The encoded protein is CASSLPGLNEQYF. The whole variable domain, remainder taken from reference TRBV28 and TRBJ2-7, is DVKVTQSSRYLVKRTGEKVFLECVQDMDHENMFWYRQDPGLGLRLIYFSYDVKMKEKGDIPEGYSVSREKKERFSLILESASTNQTSMYLCASSLPGLNEQYFGPGTRLTVT.

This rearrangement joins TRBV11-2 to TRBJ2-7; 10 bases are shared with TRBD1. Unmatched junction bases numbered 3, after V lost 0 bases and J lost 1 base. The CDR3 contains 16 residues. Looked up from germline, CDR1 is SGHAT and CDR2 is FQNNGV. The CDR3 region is CASSLDGQGVSYEQYF. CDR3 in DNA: TGTGCCAGCAGCTTAGATGGACAGGGGGTGTCCTACGAGCAGTACTTC. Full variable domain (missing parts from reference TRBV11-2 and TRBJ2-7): EAGVAQSPRYKIIEKRQSVAFWCNPISGHATLYWYQQILGQGPKLLIQFQNNGVVDDSQLPKDRFSAERLKGVDSTLKIQPAKLEDSAVYLCASSLDGQGVSYEQYFGPGTRLTVT.

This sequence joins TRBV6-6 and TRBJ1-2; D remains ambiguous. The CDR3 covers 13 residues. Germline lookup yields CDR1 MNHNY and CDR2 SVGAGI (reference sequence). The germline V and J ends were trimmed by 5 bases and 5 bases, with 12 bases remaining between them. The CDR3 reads CASSRRGFYGYTF. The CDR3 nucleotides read TGTGCCAGCAGTAGACGCGGGTTTTATGGCTACACCTTC.

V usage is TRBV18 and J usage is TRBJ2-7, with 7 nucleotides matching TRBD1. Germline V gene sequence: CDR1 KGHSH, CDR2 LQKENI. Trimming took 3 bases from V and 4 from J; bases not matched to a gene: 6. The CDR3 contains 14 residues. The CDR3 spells CASSPQGQSYEQYF. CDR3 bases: TGTGCCAGCTCACCGCAGGGACAGTCGTACGAGCAGTACTTC.

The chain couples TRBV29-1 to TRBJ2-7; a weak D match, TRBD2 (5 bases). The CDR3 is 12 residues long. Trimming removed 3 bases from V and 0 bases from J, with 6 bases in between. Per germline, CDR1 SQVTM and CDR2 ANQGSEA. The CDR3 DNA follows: TGCAGCGTTGATGGGAGCTCCTACGAGCAGTACTTC. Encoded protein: CSVDGSSYEQYF.

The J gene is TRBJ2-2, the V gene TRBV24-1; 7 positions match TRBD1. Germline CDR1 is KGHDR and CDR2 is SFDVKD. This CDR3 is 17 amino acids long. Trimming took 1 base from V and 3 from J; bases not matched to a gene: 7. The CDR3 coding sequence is TGTGCCACCAGTGATTTAAGGGTCAGGGGGTACACCGGGGAGCTGTTTTTT. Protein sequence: CATSDLRVRGYTGELFF.

The CDR3 DNA follows: TGCAGCGTCGACGCCGGGACTCTTGACAATGAGCAGTTCTTC. Protein: CSVDAGTLDNEQFF. This sequence joins TRBV29-1 and TRBJ2-1; a weak D match, TRBD2 (6 bases). The CDR3 runs 14 residues. The germline gives CDR1 SQVTM, CDR2 ANQGSEA. Deletions cut 6 bases from V and 5 bases from J, with 17 bases between.

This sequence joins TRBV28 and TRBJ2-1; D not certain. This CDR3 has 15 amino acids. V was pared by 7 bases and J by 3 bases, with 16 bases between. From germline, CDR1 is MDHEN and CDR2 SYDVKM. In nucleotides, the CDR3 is TGTGCCAGCACCTTTGGCGGCCGACTCTACAATGAGCAGTTCTTC. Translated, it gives CASTFGGRLYNEQFF.

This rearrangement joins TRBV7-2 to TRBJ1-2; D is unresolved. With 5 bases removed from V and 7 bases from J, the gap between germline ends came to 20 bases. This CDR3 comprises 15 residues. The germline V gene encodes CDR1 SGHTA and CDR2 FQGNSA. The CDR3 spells CASSPLSATRAGYTF. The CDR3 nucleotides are TGTGCCAGCAGCCCGTTATCCGCAACGAGGGCTGGCTACACCTTC.

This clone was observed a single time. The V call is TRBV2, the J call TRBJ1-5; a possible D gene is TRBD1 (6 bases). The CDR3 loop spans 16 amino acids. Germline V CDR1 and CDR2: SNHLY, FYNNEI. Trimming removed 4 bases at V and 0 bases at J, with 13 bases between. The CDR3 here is CASSGGGADSNQPQHF. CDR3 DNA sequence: TGTGCCAGCAGTGGGGGGGGCGCCGATAGCAATCAGCCCCAGCATTTT.

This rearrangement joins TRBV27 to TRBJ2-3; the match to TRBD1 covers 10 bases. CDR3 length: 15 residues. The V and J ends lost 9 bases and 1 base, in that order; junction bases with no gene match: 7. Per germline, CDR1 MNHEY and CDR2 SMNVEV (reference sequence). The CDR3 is CASEPGTGGTDTQYF. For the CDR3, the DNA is TGTGCCAGTGAGCCGGGGACAGGGGGCACAGATACGCAGTATTTT.

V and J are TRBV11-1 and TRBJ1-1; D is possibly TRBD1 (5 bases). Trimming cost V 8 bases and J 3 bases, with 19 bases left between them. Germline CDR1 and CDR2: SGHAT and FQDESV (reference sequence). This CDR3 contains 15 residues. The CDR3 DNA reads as TGTGCCAGCGCCGGAAATTGGGGCCGGTACACTGAAGCTTTCTTT. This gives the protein CASAGNWGRYTEAFF.

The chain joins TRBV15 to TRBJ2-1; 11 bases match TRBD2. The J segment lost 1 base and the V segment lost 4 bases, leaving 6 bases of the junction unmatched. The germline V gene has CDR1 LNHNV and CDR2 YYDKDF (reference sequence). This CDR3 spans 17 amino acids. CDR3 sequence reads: CATSTETSGGSYNEQFF. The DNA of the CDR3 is TGTGCCACCAGCACCGAAACTAGCGGGGGTTCCTACAATGAGCAGTTCTTC.

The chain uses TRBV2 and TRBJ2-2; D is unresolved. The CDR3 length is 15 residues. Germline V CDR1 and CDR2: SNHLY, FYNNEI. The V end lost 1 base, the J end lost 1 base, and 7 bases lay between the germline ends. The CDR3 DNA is TGTGCCAGCAGTGAAGGGGCCCTGAACACCGGGGAGCTGTTTTTT. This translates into CASSEGALNTGELFF.

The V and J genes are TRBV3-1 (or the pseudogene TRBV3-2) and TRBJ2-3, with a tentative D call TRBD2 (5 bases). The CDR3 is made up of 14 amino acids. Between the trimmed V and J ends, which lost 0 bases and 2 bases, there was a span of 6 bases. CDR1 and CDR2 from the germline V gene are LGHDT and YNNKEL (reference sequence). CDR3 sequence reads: CASSQDLATDTQYF. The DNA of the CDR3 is TGTGCCAGCAGCCAAGATCTAGCCACAGATACGCAGTATTTT.

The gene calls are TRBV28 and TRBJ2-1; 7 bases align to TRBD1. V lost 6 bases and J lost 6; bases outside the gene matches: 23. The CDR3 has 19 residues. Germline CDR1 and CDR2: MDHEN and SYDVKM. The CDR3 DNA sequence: TGTGCCAGCAGATTGAGAGAGTTGGCCAGACAGGGAAGAGGCAATGAGCAGTTCTTC. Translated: CASRLRELARQGRGNEQFF.